Each of the 22 T cell receptor beta chains below was sequenced from the same sample in a study of shared T cell receptors in the human thymus. Sequenced by immunoSEQ multiplex PCR; TCRdb stores in-frame clones only, minus some. The data show hundreds of thousands of clones, roughly 90% seen once. The same data also went into a second study, on human thymus T cells.

Sequencing was performed on thymocytes. These TCRs come from a boy under two years old with a congenital heart defect.

J is TRBJ2-1 and V is TRBV4-1, with 14 positions matching TRBD2. Germline CDR1 and CDR2: MGHRA and YSYEKL. The CDR3 covers 15 residues. V was clipped by 1 base and J by 7 bases; unmatched bases: 0. The CDR3 DNA reads as TGCGCCAGCAGCCAAGGGACTAGCGGGAGGAATGAGCAGTTCTTC. It encodes CASSQGTSGRNEQFF.

This clone was recorded a few times. The rearrangement uses TRBV12-5 and TRBJ2-7; 8 bases are shared with TRBD2. J lost 6 bases, V lost 7 bases, and 11 bases had no gene match. The germline CDR1 and CDR2 sequences are LGHNT and FRNRAP. The CDR3 consists of 14 residues. CDR3 sequence (DNA): TGTGCTAGTGCCCGGGGGCGGGAGGTGCGCGAGCAGTACTTC. Its translation: CASARGREVREQYF.

The V and J genes are TRBV30 and TRBJ1-1; 7 bases are a match to TRBD1. Germline V gene lookup returns CDR1 GTSNPN and CDR2 SVGIG (reference sequence). CDR3 length: 19 amino acids. The trim removed 0 bases at V and 4 bases at J, leaving 20 bases unmatched. Here the CDR3 reads CAWSVREGAWRTPATEAFF. The CDR3, as DNA: TGTGCCTGGAGTGTACGTGAGGGGGCGTGGAGGACCCCGGCCACTGAAGCTTTCTTT.

CDR3 sequence: CASSRGTSEDNEQFF. In DNA form, the CDR3 reads TGTGCCAGCAGCCGCGGGACTAGCGAAGATAATGAGCAGTTCTTC. V and J are TRBV6-6 and TRBJ2-1; TRBD2 matches 10 bases. Germline V gene lookup returns CDR1 MNHNY and CDR2 SVGAGI (reference sequence). V lost 6 bases and J lost 7; bases outside the gene matches: 9. The CDR3 loop spans 15 amino acids.

The gene calls are TRBV7-9 and TRBJ2-7, with D perhaps matching TRBD2 (6 bases). Germline loops: CDR1 SEHNR, CDR2 FQNEAQ (reference sequence). The CDR3 consists of 16 residues. Trimming pared 7 bases from V and 0 bases from J, leaving 19 bases between. CDR3 nucleotide sequence: TGTGCCAGCACCAACACTGAGCGGGTCCCCTCCTACGAGCAGTACTTC. Translating gives CASTNTERVPSYEQYF.

This chain joins TRBV28 and TRBJ2-2; TRBD2 matches at 7 bases. Looked up from germline, CDR1 is MDHEN and CDR2 is SYDVKM. CDR3 length: 23 amino acids. The V gene end was trimmed by 8 bases and the J gene end by 0 bases; junction bases not matched to a gene: 30. This CDR3 is CASAWRGTQRSREHDSNTGELFF. The CDR3 DNA follows: TGTGCCAGCGCATGGCGTGGGACGCAGCGCTCGCGGGAGCACGATTCGAACACCGGGGAGCTGTTTTTT.

The V and J genes are TRBV28 and TRBJ1-1; 8 nucleotides line up with TRBD1. V trimming: 6 bases; J trimming: 0 bases; junction bases outside the gene matches: 15. The CDR3 has 18 amino acids. Germline V CDR1 and CDR2: MDHEN, SYDVKM. The CDR3 sequence is CASRSYCQGACLNTEAFF. The CDR3 coding sequence is TGTGCCAGCAGGTCGTACTGCCAGGGGGCCTGCTTGAACACTGAAGCTTTCTTT.

V usage is TRBV4-3 and J usage is TRBJ1-1; D gene ambiguous. Germline assignment: CDR1 LGHNA and CDR2 YSLEER. V gave up 4 bases and J gave up 0 bases, with 18 bases separating them. The CDR3 sequence is 17 residues long. CDR3: CASSPRRHPNMNTEAFF. CDR3 sequence (DNA): TGCGCCAGCAGCCCTCGCCGTCATCCGAACATGAACACTGAAGCTTTCTTT.

The genes are TRBV28 and TRBJ1-1; tentative D call: TRBD1 (6 bases). Germline CDR1 and CDR2: MDHEN and SYDVKM. Trimming stripped 7 bases from V and 1 base from J, with 13 bases between. CDR3 length equals 14 residues. The CDR3 loop is CASTRRGPNTEAFF. The CDR3, as DNA: TGTGCCAGCACCAGGCGGGGGCCGAACACTGAAGCTTTCTTT.

The rearrangement uses TRBV29-1 and TRBJ1-1, with a possible D match to TRBD1 (6 bases). Trimming took 3 bases from V and 0 from J, leaving 8 bases between them. Germline CDR1 reads SQVTM; CDR2 reads ANQGSEA. The CDR3 is 13 residues long. CDR3 residues: CSVEGHLNTEAFF. CDR3 nucleotide sequence: TGCAGCGTTGAGGGACACCTGAACACTGAAGCTTTCTTT.

The chain employs TRBV19 and TRBJ2-7; 14 positions match TRBD2. The CDR3 covers 17 residues. Germline V gene lookup returns CDR1 LNHDA and CDR2 SQIVND (reference sequence). The V and J ends lost 5 bases and 5 bases, in that order; junction bases with no gene match: 11. The CDR3 DNA reads TGTGCCAGTAGTCCGCCCGGGACTAGCGGGAGTATCGACGAGCAGTACTTC. It codes for CASSPPGTSGSIDEQYF. Combining the CDR3 with reference TRBV19 and TRBJ2-7 gives the whole variable domain DGGITQSPKYLFRKEGQNVTLSCEQNLNHDAMYWYRQDPGQGLRLIYYSQIVNDFQKGDIAEGYSVSREKKESFPLTVTSAQKNPTAFYLCASSPPGTSGSIDEQYFGPGTRLTVT.

The genes are TRBV10-1 and TRBJ2-3, with 9 bases that match TRBD1. Germline CDR1 is WNHNN and CDR2 is SYGVQD (reference sequence). This CDR3 contains 14 residues. With 10 bases clipped from V and 2 bases from J, the junction kept 7 bases outside the gene matches. CDR3 in amino acids: CAISRDRDTDTQYF. The CDR3, as DNA: TGCGCCATTTCTAGGGACAGGGACACAGATACGCAGTATTTT.

The gene calls are TRBV5-1 and TRBJ2-7; 12 bases match TRBD2. V shed 0 bases and J 4 bases; nucleotides not matched to a gene: 2. This CDR3 comprises 15 residues. CDR1 and CDR2 from the germline V gene are SGHRS and YFSETQ. In nucleotides, the CDR3 is TGCGCCAGCAGCTTGGGACTAGCGGGAGAGTACGAGCAGTACTTC. This gives the protein CASSLGLAGEYEQYF.

The chain carries TRBV10-3 and TRBJ2-1; TRBD2 agrees at 14 bases. Unmatched junction bases numbered 0, after V lost 0 bases and J lost 8 bases. CDR3 length: 15 residues. Germline V gene sequence: CDR1 ENHRY, CDR2 SYGVKD. CDR3 residues: CAISESTSGRDEQFF. DNA for the CDR3: TGTGCCATCAGTGAGTCGACTAGCGGGAGGGATGAGCAGTTCTTC.

This clone was counted a single time. The chain joins TRBV5-8 to TRBJ1-1, with D uncertain. Germline CDR1 reads SGHTS; CDR2 reads YDEGEE. The CDR3 loop spans 15 amino acids. V was shortened by 4 bases and J by 8 bases, with 21 bases between the two germline ends. In nucleotides, the CDR3 is TGTGCCAGCAGCGCGAACCGCCCTCCGTTGAAAGAAGCTTTCTTT. Translated, it gives CASSANRPPLKEAFF.

This chain uses TRBV7-9 with TRBJ1-1; a possible D gene is TRBD1 (5 bases). The CDR3 loop spans 14 amino acids. The germline CDR1 and CDR2 sequences are SEHNR and FQNEAQ (reference sequence). V lost 5 bases and J lost 3, with 13 bases in between. The CDR3 region has the DNA TGTGCCAGCAGCCTCCGGGGGGAAGACACTGAAGCTTTCTTT. Its protein is CASSLRGEDTEAFF.

The rearrangement uses TRBV27 and TRBJ1-4, with D unclear. Germline CDR1 is MNHEY and CDR2 is SMNVEV (reference sequence). The CDR3 spans 18 residues. V was clipped by 2 bases and J by 5 bases, with 21 bases between them. In DNA form, the CDR3 reads TGTGCCAGCAGTTTAAAGCCGGAGGTCCGCCCCGAAAATGAAAAACTGTTTTTT. Translation gives CASSLKPEVRPENEKLFF.

The chain carries TRBV4-3 and TRBJ1-4; the match to TRBD1 covers 8 bases. V shed 0 bases, J shed 7 bases, and the junction held 13 bases outside the gene matches. CDR3 length: 18 amino acids. Germline CDR1 LGHNA, CDR2 YSLEER. CDR3 sequence reads: CASSQDPGQGGDSEKLFF. The CDR3 bases are TGCGCCAGCAGCCAAGATCCCGGACAGGGAGGTGATAGTGAAAAACTGTTTTTT.

This chain links TRBV25-1 with TRBJ2-6; 7 bases fit TRBD1. Germline CDR1 reads MGHDK; CDR2 reads SYGVNS. This CDR3 spans 17 amino acids. V dropped 4 bases and J dropped 0; count of bases not matched to a gene: 6. The CDR3 loop reads CASSVGTDPSGANVLTF. Written as DNA, the CDR3 is TGTGCCAGCAGTGTAGGGACAGATCCCTCTGGGGCCAACGTCCTGACTTTC.

Here the CDR3 reads CASSPAEGEYTEAFF. DNA of the CDR3: TGTGCCAGCAGCCCCGCTGAGGGAGAGTACACTGAAGCTTTCTTT. The chain carries TRBV11-2 and TRBJ1-1; D remains ambiguous. Germline V gene sequence: CDR1 SGHAT, CDR2 FQNNGV. Trimming took 5 bases from V and 3 from J, leaving 16 bases between them. This CDR3 has 15 residues.

This chain connects TRBV19 to TRBJ1-5; 7 nucleotides line up with TRBD1. V lost 3 bases and J lost 3; bases outside the gene matches: 5. The CDR3 runs 15 residues. CDR1 and CDR2 (germline): LNHDA, SQIVND (reference sequence). This chain's CDR3 is CASSIDRAPNQPQHF. DNA for the CDR3: TGTGCCAGTAGTATCGACAGGGCCCCCAATCAGCCCCAGCATTTT.

This rearrangement joins TRBV30 to TRBJ2-1, with 8 bases identical to TRBD2. Germline V CDR1 and CDR2: GTSNPN, SVGIG (reference sequence). The CDR3 contains 14 residues. With 1 base clipped from V and 5 bases from J, the junction kept 4 bases outside the gene matches. CDR3 loop: CAWSGASGHNEQFF. The CDR3, as DNA: TGTGCCTGGAGTGGGGCTAGCGGGCACAATGAGCAGTTCTTC.